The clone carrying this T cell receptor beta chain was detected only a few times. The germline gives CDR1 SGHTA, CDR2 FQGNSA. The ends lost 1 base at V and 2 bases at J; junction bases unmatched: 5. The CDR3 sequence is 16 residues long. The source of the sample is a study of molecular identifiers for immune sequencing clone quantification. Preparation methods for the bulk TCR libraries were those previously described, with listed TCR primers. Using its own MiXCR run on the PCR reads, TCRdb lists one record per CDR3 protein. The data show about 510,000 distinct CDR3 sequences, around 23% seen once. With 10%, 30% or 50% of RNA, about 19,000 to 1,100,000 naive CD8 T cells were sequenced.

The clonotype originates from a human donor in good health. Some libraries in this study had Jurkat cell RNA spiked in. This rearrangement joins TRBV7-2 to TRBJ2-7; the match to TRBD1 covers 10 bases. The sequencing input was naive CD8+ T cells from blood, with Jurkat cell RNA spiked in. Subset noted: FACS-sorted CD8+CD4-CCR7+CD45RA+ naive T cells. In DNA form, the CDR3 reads TGTGCCAGCAGCTTAGGCTTCGGGACAGGGGCCTACGAGCAGTACTTC. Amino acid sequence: CASSLGFGTGAYEQYF.